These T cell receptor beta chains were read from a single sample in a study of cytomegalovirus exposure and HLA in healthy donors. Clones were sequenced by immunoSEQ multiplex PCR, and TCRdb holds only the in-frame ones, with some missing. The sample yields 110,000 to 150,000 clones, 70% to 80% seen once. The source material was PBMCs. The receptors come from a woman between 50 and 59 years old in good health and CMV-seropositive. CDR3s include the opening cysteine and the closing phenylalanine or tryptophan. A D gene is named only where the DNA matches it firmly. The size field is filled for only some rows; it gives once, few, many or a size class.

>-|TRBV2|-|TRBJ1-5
CASSDVAADQPQHF
TGTGCCAGCAGTGATGTGGCGGCCGATCAGCCCCAGCATTTT
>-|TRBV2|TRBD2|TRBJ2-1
CASSERSGGLIGEQFF
TGTGCCAGCAGTGAGAGAAGCGGGGGCCTCATCGGAGAGCAGTTCTTC
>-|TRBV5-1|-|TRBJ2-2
CASSPLSGGELFF
TGCGCCAGCAGCCCCCTCTCGGGCGGGGAGCTGTTTTTT
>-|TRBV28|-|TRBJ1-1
CASSYHSGDTTEAFF
TGTGCCAGCAGTTACCATTCCGGGGATACGACTGAAGCTTTCTTT
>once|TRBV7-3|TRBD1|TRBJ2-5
CASSPTGGRETQYF
TGTGCCAGCAGCCCCACAGGGGGTAGAGAGACCCAGTACTTC
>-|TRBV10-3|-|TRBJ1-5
CAISPKGYSNQPQHF
TGTGCCATCAGCCCTAAGGGGTATAGCAATCAGCCCCAGCATTTT
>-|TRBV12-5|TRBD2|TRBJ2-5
CASLEAGAQETQYF
TGTGCTTCTTTGGAAGCGGGGGCTCAAGAGACCCAGTACTTC
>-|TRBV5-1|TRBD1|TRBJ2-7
CASSPGQGNHEQYF
TGCGCCAGCAGCCCGGGACAGGGGAACCACGAGCAGTACTTC
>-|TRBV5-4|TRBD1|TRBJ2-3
CASTLDRGADTQYF
TGTGCCAGCACCCTCGACAGGGGGGCAGATACGCAGTATTTT
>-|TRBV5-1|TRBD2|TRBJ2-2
CASRYGTSGTGELFF
TGCGCCAGCAGATACGGGACTAGCGGCACCGGGGAGCTGTTTTTT
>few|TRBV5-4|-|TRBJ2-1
CASSGQGEQFF
TGTGCCAGCAGCGGGCAGGGTGAGCAGTTCTTC
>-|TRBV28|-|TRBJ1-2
CASSLPGSSYGYTF
TGTGCCAGCAGTTTACCGGGATCCTCCTATGGCTACACCTTC
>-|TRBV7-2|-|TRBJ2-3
CASSHDSISTDTQYF
TGTGCCAGCAGCCACGACAGTATAAGCACAGATACGCAGTATTTT
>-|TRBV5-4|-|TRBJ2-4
CASSLWDTLAKNIQYF
TGTGCCAGCAGCCTGTGGGACACCTTAGCCAAAAACATTCAGTACTTC
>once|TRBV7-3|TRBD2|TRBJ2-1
CASSLETSGGWFF
TGTGCCAGCAGCTTAGAGACTAGCGGGGGATGGTTCTTC
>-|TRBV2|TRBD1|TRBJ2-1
CASSPDRGSYNEQFF
TGTGCCAGCAGTCCCGACAGGGGCTCCTACAATGAGCAGTTCTTC
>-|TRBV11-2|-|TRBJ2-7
CASSFQLGGPSYEQYF
TGTGCCAGCAGCTTTCAACTGGGGGGGCCATCCTACGAGCAGTACTTC
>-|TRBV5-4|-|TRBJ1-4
CASTQSGTNEKLFF
TGTGCCAGCACACAGTCAGGAACTAATGAAAAACTGTTTTTT
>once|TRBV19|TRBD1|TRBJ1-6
CASSLQGAPYNSPLHF
TGTGCCAGTAGTCTCCAGGGGGCCCCCTATAATTCACCCCTCCACTTT
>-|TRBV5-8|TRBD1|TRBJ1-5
CASSLWGQGGQPQHF
TGTGCCAGCAGCTTGTGGGGACAGGGTGGACAGCCCCAGCATTTT
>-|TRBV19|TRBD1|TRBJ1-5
CASSIVWTGARQPQHF
TGTGCCAGTAGTATAGTTTGGACAGGGGCGCGTCAGCCCCAGCATTTT
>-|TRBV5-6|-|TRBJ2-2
CASSFGARGTGELFF
TGTGCCAGCAGCTTCGGCGCCAGGGGCACCGGGGAGCTGTTTTTT
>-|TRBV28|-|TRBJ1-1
CASRTGVNTEAFF
TGTGCCAGCAGAACGGGGGTGAACACTGAAGCTTTCTTT
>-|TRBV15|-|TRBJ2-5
CATSRAVIYQETQYF
TGTGCCACCAGCAGAGCGGTAATCTACCAAGAGACCCAGTACTTC
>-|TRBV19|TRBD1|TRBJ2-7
CASSMVGQSSYEQYF
TGTGCCAGTAGTATGGTGGGACAGAGCTCCTACGAGCAGTACTTC
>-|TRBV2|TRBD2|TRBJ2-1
CASSEGLAGIRASEQFF
TGTGCCAGCAGTGAAGGGTTAGCGGGGATCCGGGCCAGCGAGCAGTTCTTC
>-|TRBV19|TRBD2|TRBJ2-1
CASTMASGGLPYNEQFF
TGTGCCAGTACGATGGCTAGCGGGGGCCTCCCCTACAATGAGCAGTTCTTC
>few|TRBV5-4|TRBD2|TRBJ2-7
CASSSLAGSSYEQYF
TGTGCCAGCAGTTCGTTAGCGGGTTCCTCCTACGAGCAGTACTTC
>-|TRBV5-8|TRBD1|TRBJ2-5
CASSFAGGSETQYF
TGTGCCAGCAGCTTCGCAGGGGGATCAGAGACCCAGTACTTC
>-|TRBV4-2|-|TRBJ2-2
CASGAGDTGELFF
TGTGCCAGCGGAGCCGGGGACACCGGGGAGCTGTTTTTT
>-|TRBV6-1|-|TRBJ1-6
CASSGTDNSPLHF
TGTGCCAGCAGTGGGACAGATAATTCACCCCTCCACTTT
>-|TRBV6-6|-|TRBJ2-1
CASRPAGNEQFF
TGTGCCAGCAGGCCGGCCGGGAATGAGCAGTTCTTC
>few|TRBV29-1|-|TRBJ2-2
CSVETSPGLGTGELFF
TGCAGCGTTGAAACCTCTCCGGGGTTGGGCACCGGGGAGCTGTTTTTT
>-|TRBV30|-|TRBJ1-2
CAWSKGGGYTF
TGTGCCTGGAGCAAAGGGGGTGGCTACACCTTC
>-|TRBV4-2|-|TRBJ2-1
CASSPLVYGEQFF
TGTGCCAGCAGCCCCCTTGTCTACGGTGAGCAGTTCTTC
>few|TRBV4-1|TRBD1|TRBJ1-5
CASSQDGAGGIGNQPQHF
TGCGCCAGCAGCCAAGATGGGGCAGGGGGAATTGGCAATCAGCCCCAGCATTTT
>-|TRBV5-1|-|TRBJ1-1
CASSYLDSMNTEAFF
TGCGCCAGCAGCTATTTGGACAGTATGAACACTGAAGCTTTCTTT
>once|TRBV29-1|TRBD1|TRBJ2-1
CSVEEVGGFYNEQFF
TGCAGCGTTGAAGAGGTAGGGGGCTTCTACAATGAGCAGTTCTTC